Here is one T cell receptor (beta chain) with its context. The antigen remains undetermined. The record originates from a study of cytomegalovirus exposure and HLA in healthy donors. The wider study: Earlier, 150 million to 200 million T cells were analyzed, and more than 100 million unique TCR beta sequences were found among them. Study-level points and caveats: An apparent linkage of common viral pathogens to several of the most significant clusters emerged in a later analysis. A few chains tied to CMV proved CMV antigen-specific in vitro.

The germline gives CDR1 ENHRY, CDR2 SYGVKD. The CDR3 runs to 15 residues. V lost 3 bases to trimming and J lost 5 bases; unmatched junction nucleotides: 4. Vbeta (60) and Jbeta (13) primers were used in the PCR. The data were produced by immunoSEQ multiplex PCR, yet TCRdb's version contains in-frame clones alone and is incomplete. The sample has under 200,000 clones; over 65% are singletons. This chain joins TRBV10-3 and TRBJ2-2; 9 bases are a match to TRBD1. This clonotype was obtained from a man aged 55 to 70 in good health and CMV-seronegative. Sequencing was carried out using PBMCs. The CDR3 is CAISEWDRETGELFF. The CDR3 coding sequence is TGTGCCATCAGTGAATGGGACAGGGAAACCGGGGAGCTGTTTTTT.